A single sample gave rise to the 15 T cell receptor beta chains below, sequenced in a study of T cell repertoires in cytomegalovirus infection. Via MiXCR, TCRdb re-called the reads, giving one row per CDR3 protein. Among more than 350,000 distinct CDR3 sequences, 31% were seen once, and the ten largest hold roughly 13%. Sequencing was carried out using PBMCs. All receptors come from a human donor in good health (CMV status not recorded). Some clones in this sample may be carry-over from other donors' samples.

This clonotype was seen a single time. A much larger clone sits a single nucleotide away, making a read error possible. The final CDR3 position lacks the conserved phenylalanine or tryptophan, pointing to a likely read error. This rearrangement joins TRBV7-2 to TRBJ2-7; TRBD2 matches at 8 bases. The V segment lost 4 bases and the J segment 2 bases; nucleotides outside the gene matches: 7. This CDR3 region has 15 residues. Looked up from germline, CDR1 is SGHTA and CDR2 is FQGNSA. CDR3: CASSYSSGLAYEQYL. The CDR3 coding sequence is TGTGCCAGCAGCTACTCTAGCGGGTTGGCCTACGAGCAGTACTTA.

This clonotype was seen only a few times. CDR3 protein: CASSPGGAHTGELFF. Written as DNA, the CDR3 is TGTGCCAGCAGCCCTGGCGGGGCACACACCGGGGAGCTGTTTTTT. The chain combines TRBV7-8 with TRBJ2-2, with a weak D call TRBD2 (6 bases). V lost 5 bases, J lost 3 bases, and 13 bases lay in between. Germline V lookup: CDR1 SGHVS, CDR2 FQNEAQ. This CDR3 has 15 residues.

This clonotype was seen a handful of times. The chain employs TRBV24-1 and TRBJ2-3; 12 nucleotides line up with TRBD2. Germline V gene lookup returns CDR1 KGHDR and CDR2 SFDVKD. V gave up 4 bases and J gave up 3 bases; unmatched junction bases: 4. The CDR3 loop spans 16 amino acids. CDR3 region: CATSETGLAGTDTQYF. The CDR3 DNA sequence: TGTGCCACCAGTGAAACGGGACTAGCGGGTACAGATACGCAGTATTTT.

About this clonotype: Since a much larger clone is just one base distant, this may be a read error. CDR3 DNA: TGTGCCAGCAGCTCCCCTATAGGGACAGCAGTACTAGATGCGGACAATGAGCAGTTCTTC. This gives the protein CASSSPIGTAVLDADNEQFF. The gene calls are TRBV7-9 and TRBJ2-1; 7 bases are shared with TRBD1. Germline values: CDR1 SEHNR, CDR2 FQNEAQ (reference sequence). CDR3 length: 20 amino acids. Unmatched junction bases numbered 23, after V lost 4 bases and J lost 5 bases.

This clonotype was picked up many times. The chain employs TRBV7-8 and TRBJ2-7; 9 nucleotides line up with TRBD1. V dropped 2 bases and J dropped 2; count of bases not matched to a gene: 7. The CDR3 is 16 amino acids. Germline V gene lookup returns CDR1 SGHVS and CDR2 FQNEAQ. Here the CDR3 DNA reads TGTGCCAGCAGCTTAAGGGGACAGGGCTACACCTACGAGCAGTACTTC. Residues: CASSLRGQGYTYEQYF.

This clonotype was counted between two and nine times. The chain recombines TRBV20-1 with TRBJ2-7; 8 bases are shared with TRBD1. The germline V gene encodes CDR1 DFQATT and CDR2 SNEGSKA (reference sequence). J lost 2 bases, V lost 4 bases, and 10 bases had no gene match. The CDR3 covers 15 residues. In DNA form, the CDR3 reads TGCAGTGCTAAACCTTCCGGGACAGGCCCCTACGAGCAGTACTTC. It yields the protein CSAKPSGTGPYEQYF.

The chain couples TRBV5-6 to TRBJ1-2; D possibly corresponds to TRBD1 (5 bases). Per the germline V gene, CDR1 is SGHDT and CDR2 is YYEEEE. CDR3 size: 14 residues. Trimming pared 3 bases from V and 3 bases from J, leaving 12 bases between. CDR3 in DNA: TGTGCCAGCAGCTGGGGCCGGAGGGACTATGGCTACACCTTC. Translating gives CASSWGRRDYGYTF.

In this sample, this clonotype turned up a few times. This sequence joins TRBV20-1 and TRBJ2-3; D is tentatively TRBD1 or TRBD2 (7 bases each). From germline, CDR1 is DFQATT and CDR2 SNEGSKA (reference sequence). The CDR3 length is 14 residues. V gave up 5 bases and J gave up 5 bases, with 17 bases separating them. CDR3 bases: TGCAGTGCTGGGAGGGGGCTTGACCTAGATACGCAGTATTTT. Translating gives CSAGRGLDLDTQYF.

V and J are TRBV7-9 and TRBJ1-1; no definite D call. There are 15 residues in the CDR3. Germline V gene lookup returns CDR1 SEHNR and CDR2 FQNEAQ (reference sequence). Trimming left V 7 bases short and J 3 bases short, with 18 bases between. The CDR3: CASMARLNTYTEAFF. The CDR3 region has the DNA TGTGCCAGCATGGCAAGACTGAACACCTACACTGAAGCTTTCTTT. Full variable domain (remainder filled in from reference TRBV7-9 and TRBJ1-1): DTGVSQNPRHKITKRGQNVTFRCDPISEHNRLYWYRQTLGQGPEFLTYFQNEAQLEKSRLLSDRFSAERPKGSFSTLEIQRTEQGDSAMYLCASMARLNTYTEAFFGQGTRLTVV.

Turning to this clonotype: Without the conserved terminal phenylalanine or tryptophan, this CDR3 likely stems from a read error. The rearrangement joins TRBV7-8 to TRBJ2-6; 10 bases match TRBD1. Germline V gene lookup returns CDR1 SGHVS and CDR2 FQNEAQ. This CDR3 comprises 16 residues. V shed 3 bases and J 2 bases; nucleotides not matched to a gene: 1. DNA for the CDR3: TGTGCCAGCAGCTTGGGACAGGGGACTGGGGCCAACGTCCTGACTTTA. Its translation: CASSLGQGTGANVLTL.

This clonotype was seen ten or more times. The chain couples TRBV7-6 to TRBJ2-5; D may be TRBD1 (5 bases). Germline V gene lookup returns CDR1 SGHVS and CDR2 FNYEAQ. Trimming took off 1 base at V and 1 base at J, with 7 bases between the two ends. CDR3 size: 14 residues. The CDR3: CASSLGQSQETQYF. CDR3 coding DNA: TGTGCCAGCAGCTTAGGACAGAGCCAAGAGACCCAGTACTTC.

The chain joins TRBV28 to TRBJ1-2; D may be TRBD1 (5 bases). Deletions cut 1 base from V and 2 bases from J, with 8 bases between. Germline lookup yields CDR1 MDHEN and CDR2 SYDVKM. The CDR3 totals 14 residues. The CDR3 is CASSLSRQNYGYTF. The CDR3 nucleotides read TGTGCCAGCAGTTTATCGAGACAGAACTATGGCTACACCTTC.

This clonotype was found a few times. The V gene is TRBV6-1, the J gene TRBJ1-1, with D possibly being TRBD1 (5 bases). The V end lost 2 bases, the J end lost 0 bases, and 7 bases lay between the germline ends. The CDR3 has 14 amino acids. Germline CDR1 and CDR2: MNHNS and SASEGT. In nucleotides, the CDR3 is TGTGCCAGCAGTGAAACCAGGGTGAACACTGAAGCTTTCTTT. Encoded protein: CASSETRVNTEAFF.

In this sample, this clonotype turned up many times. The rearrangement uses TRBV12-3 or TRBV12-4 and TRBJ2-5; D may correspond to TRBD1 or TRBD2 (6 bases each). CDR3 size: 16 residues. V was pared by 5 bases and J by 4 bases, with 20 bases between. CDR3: CASSPGGLAERETQYF. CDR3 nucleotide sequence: TGTGCCAGCAGTCCCGGGGGCCTAGCCGAACGAGAGACCCAGTACTTC.

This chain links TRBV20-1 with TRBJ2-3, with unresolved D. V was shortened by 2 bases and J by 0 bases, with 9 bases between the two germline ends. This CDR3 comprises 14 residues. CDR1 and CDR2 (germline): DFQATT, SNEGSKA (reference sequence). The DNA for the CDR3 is TGCAGTGCTAGACCTATGGACAGCACAGATACGCAGTATTTT. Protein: CSARPMDSTDTQYF.